A selection of T cell receptor beta chains follows, all from one sample in a study of shared clonotypes between healthy human individuals. TCRdb keeps only in-frame clones here, not all; method: immunoSEQ multiplex PCR. The sample lists a few hundred thousand clones, 97% occurring once. The sequenced sample consisted of naive CD4+ T cells sorted from blood. Every receptor here comes from a woman younger than 45 in good health. The CDR3 runs from the conserved cysteine through the conserved F or W. D genes are given only for firm matches. Size tells how often a clone was seen (once, few, many) or the class of an expanded clone, and some rows leave it out.

V	J	D	size	CDR3	DNA
TRBV19	TRBJ2-6	NA	NA	CASSPRWGAGANVLTF	TGTGCCAGTAGTCCGCGTTGGGGGGCTGGGGCCAACGTCCTGACTTTC
TRBV5-4	TRBJ1-3	NA	once	CASSLAGGESSGNTIYF	TGTGCCAGCAGCTTGGCTGGAGGGGAGAGCTCTGGAAACACCATATATTTT
TRBV6-6	TRBJ1-1	NA	NA	CASSNSQVSNTEAFF	TGTGCCAGCAGTAATTCCCAGGTGTCGAACACTGAAGCTTTCTTT
TRBV28	TRBJ2-2	NA	NA	CASSVIGVNTGELFF	TGTGCCAGCAGTGTAATTGGAGTGAACACCGGGGAGCTGTTTTTT
TRBV2	TRBJ2-5	NA	once	CASRREQGAETQYF	TGTGCCAGCAGGCGAGAACAGGGAGCAGAGACCCAGTACTTC
TRBV28	TRBJ2-7	NA	NA	CASSWDIPYEQYF	TGTGCCAGCAGTTGGGACATACCCTACGAGCAGTACTTC
TRBV5-1	TRBJ2-7	NA	once	CASSIRVSPEGYEQYF	TGCGCCAGCAGCATCCGGGTTTCGCCGGAGGGATACGAGCAGTACTTC
TRBV18	TRBJ2-1	TRBD2	NA	CASSPWTSGYNEQFF	TGTGCCAGCTCACCGTGGACTAGCGGCTACAATGAGCAGTTCTTC
TRBV10-1	TRBJ1-2	NA	NA	CASRRGVCYGYTF	TGCGCCAGCAGGAGGGGGGTTTGCTATGGCTACACCTTC
TRBV27	TRBJ2-7	NA	NA	CASSFAETSYEQYF	TGTGCCAGCAGTTTCGCGGAAACCAGCTACGAGCAGTACTTC
TRBV9	TRBJ2-5	TRBD2	once	CASSVAGAGGIQETQYF	TGTGCCAGCAGCGTAGCGGGAGCGGGAGGAATCCAAGAGACCCAGTACTTC
TRBV28	TRBJ1-4	NA	NA	CASSGGIQATNEKLFF	TGTGCCAGCAGTGGGGGAATCCAAGCAACTAATGAAAAACTGTTTTTT
TRBV28	TRBJ2-7	NA	NA	CASSPRVYEQYF	TGTGCCAGCAGCCCCAGGGTTTACGAGCAGTACTTC
TRBV4-1	TRBJ2-1	TRBD2	NA	CASSSSGNSYNEQFF	TGCGCCAGCAGCTCAAGCGGGAACTCCTACAATGAGCAGTTCTTC
TRBV7-6	TRBJ2-5	NA	NA	CASSHGPGSQETQYF	TGTGCCAGCAGTCATGGCCCGGGAAGCCAAGAGACCCAGTACTTC
TRBV30	TRBJ2-1	NA	NA	CAWSPIGVGGGNNEQFF	TGTGCCTGGAGTCCGATCGGGGTAGGGGGAGGGAACAATGAGCAGTTCTTC
TRBV6-1	TRBJ2-4	NA	NA	CASKGTDKNIQYF	TGTGCCAGCAAGGGGACGGACAAAAACATTCAGTACTTC
TRBV25-1	TRBJ2-5	TRBD1	NA	CASSEDRANQETQYF	TGTGCCAGCAGTGAAGACAGGGCAAATCAAGAGACCCAGTACTTC
TRBV9	TRBJ1-2	TRBD1	NA	CASSESDRAGGYTF	TGTGCCAGCAGCGAAAGCGACAGGGCGGGTGGCTACACCTTC
TRBV10-3	TRBJ2-5	TRBD2	NA	CAISDSGREETQYF	TGTGCCATCAGTGATAGCGGGAGGGAAGAGACCCAGTACTTC
TRBV2	TRBJ2-5	TRBD2	NA	CASRATSGSQETQYF	TGTGCCAGCAGGGCCACTAGCGGATCGCAAGAGACCCAGTACTTC
TRBV4-1	TRBJ2-5	TRBD2	NA	CASSQEWAASGSKETQYF	TGCGCCAGCAGCCAAGAATGGGCGGCTAGCGGGAGTAAAGAGACCCAGTACTTC
TRBV27	TRBJ1-5	NA	NA	CASSLFQGGQPQHF	TGTGCCAGCAGTTTATTCCAGGGCGGGCAGCCCCAGCATTTT
TRBV11-2	TRBJ2-1	NA	NA	CASSLSPRFNEQFF	TGTGCCAGCAGCTTAAGCCCTCGTTTTAATGAGCAGTTCTTC
TRBV15	TRBJ2-5	NA	NA	CATSRADLWRTLQETQYF	TGTGCCACCAGCAGAGCTGATCTCTGGCGGACCTTACAAGAGACCCAGTACTTC
TRBV2	TRBJ2-4	NA	NA	CASSYRVAKNIQYF	TGTGCCAGCAGTTACAGGGTAGCCAAAAACATTCAGTACTTC
TRBV10-3	TRBJ1-1	NA	NA	CAITSTQNTEAFF	TGTGCCATCACATCCACCCAGAACACTGAAGCTTTCTTT
TRBV10-2	TRBJ2-2	NA	NA	CATRTTGPGELFF	TGCGCCACCAGAACTACAGGGCCCGGGGAGCTGTTTTTT
TRBV6-5	TRBJ1-3	NA	NA	CASRQHGGGNTIYF	TGTGCCAGCAGACAACACGGAGGTGGAAACACCATATATTTT
TRBV28	TRBJ2-5	NA	NA	CASSLGGPLQETQYF	TGTGCCAGCAGCCTGGGCGGACCCCTTCAAGAGACCCAGTACTTC
TRBV9	TRBJ2-1	TRBD2	NA	CASSLRLAGGRGNEQFF	TGTGCCAGCAGCCTACGACTAGCGGGAGGTCGGGGGAATGAGCAGTTCTTC
TRBV6-5	TRBJ2-2	NA	NA	CASSYATGELFF	TGTGCCAGCAGTTACGCCACCGGGGAGCTGTTTTTT
TRBV30	TRBJ2-7	TRBD2	NA	CAWSGGRISGNTYEQYF	TGTGCCTGGAGTGGGGGGAGGATTAGCGGGAACACCTACGAGCAGTACTTC
TRBV7-9	TRBJ2-7	NA	NA	CASSLGPVNEQYF	TGTGCCAGCAGCTTAGGTCCCGTCAACGAGCAGTACTTC
TRBV5-1	TRBJ1-5	TRBD1	NA	CASSPGTGGGPQHF	TGCGCCAGCAGCCCCGGGACAGGGGGGGGGCCCCAGCATTTT
TRBV27	TRBJ1-5	NA	NA	CASSQRGGPNQPQHF	TGTGCCAGCAGTCAAAGAGGGGGGCCCAATCAGCCCCAGCATTTT
TRBV10-3	TRBJ2-3	NA	NA	CAISGPNAADTQYF	TGTGCCATCAGTGGCCCGAACGCTGCAGATACGCAGTATTTT
TRBV19	TRBJ2-2	TRBD2	NA	CASSIMKKLAGNTGELFF	TGTGCCAGTAGTATAATGAAGAAGCTAGCGGGGAACACCGGGGAGCTGTTTTTT
TRBV19	TRBJ2-3	TRBD2	NA	CASSIDGRGDTQYF	TGTGCCAGTAGTATAGACGGGAGGGGGGATACGCAGTATTTT
TRBV2	TRBJ1-2	NA	NA	CASSEIGDLNSRYGYTF	TGTGCCAGCAGTGAGATTGGGGACCTGAACTCTCGCTATGGCTACACCTTC
TRBV6-5	TRBJ2-3	TRBD2	NA	CASSYFSPGTRDTQYF	TGTGCCAGCAGTTACTTTAGTCCCGGGACTAGAGATACGCAGTATTTT
TRBV19	TRBJ1-5	TRBD1	NA	CASSARDRTDSNQPQHF	TGTGCCAGTAGTGCCCGGGACAGGACGGATAGCAATCAGCCCCAGCATTTT